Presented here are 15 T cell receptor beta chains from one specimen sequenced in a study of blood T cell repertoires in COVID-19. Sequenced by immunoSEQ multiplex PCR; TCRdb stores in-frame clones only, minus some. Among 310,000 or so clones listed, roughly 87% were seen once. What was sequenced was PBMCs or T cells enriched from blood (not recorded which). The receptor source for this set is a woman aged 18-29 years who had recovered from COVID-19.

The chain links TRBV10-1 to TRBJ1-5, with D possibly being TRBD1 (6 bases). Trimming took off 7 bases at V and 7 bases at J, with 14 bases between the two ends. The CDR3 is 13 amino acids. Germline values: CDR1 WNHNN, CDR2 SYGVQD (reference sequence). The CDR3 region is CASTYRAGQPQHF. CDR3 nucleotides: TGCGCCAGCACCTACAGGGCTGGGCAGCCCCAGCATTTT.

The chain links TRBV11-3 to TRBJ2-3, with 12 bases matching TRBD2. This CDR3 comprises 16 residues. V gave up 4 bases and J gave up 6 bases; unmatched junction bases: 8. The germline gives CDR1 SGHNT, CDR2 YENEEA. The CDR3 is CASSSPLAGGPDTQYF. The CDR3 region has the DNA TGTGCCAGCAGCTCCCCCCTAGCGGGGGGGCCCGATACGCAGTATTTT.

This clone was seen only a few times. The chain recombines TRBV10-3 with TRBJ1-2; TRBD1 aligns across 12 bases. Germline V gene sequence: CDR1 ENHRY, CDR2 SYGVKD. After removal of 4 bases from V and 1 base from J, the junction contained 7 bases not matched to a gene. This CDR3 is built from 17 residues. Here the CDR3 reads CAISAGTGGALNYGYTF. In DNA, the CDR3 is TGTGCCATCAGTGCCGGGACAGGGGGCGCCCTTAACTATGGCTACACCTTC.

Written as DNA, the CDR3 is TGTGCCAGCAGTCGTCAGGCGGGGGACATGCCGTACTTC. This encodes CASSRQAGDMPYF. This chain links TRBV7-2 with TRBJ2-7, with TRBD2 as a possible D gene (7 bases). Germline assignment: CDR1 SGHTA and CDR2 FQGNSA. The CDR3 contains 13 residues. V lost 6 bases to trimming and J lost 12 bases, with 21 bases between them. The full variable domain, its missing parts supplied by reference TRBV7-2 and TRBJ2-7, is GAGVSQSPSNKVTEKGKDVELRCDPISGHTALYWYRQSLGQGLEFLIYFQGNSAPDKSGLPSDRFSAERTGGSVSTLTIQRTQQEDSAVYLCASSRQAGDMPYFGPGTRLTVT.

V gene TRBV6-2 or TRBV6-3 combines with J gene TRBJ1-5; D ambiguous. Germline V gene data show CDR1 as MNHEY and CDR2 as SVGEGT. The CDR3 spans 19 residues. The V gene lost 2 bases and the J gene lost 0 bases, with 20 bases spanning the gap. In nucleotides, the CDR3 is TGTGCCAGCAGTTACCCCCGGGATCCTTATACATATAGCAATCAGCCCCAGCATTTT. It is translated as CASSYPRDPYTYSNQPQHF.

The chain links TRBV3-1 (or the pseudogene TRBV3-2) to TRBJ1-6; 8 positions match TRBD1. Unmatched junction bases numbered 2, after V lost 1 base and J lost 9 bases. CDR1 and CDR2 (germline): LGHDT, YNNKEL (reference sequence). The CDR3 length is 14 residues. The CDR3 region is CASSQAQGASPLHF. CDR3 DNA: TGTGCCAGCAGCCAAGCTCAGGGGGCTTCACCCCTCCACTTT.

CDR3 in amino acids: CASRASSSYGYTF. CDR3 nucleotide sequence: TGTGCCAGCAGGGCCAGTTCAAGCTATGGCTACACCTTC. The chain recombines TRBV12-3 or TRBV12-4 with TRBJ1-2; D remains unclear. This CDR3 contains 13 residues. The V and J ends lost 6 bases and 4 bases respectively, with 12 bases between them.

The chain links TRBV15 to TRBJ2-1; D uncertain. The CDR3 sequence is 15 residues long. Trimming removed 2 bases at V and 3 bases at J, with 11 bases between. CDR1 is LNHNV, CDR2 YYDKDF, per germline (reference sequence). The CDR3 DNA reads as TGTGCCACCAGCAGACCCCGGGTCCTCTACAATGAGCAGTTCTTC. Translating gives CATSRPRVLYNEQFF.

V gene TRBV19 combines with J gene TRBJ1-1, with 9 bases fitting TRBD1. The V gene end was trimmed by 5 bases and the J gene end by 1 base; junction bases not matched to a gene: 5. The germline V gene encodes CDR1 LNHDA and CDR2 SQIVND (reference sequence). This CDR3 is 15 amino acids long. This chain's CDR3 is CASSVGTGPNTEAFF. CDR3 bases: TGTGCCAGTAGTGTCGGGACAGGGCCGAACACTGAAGCTTTCTTT.

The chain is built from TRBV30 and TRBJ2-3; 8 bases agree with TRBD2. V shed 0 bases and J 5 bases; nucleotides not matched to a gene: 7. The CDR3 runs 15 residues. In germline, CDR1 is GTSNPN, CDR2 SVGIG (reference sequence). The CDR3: CAWSVSGGQRDTQYF. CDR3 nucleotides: TGTGCCTGGAGTGTGAGCGGGGGCCAGAGAGATACGCAGTATTTT. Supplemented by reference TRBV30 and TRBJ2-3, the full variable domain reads SQTIHQWPATLVQPVGSPLSLECTVEGTSNPNLYWYRQAAGRGLQLLFYSVGIGQISSEVPQNLSASRPQDRQFILSSKKLLLSDSGFYLCAWSVSGGQRDTQYFGPGTRLTVL.

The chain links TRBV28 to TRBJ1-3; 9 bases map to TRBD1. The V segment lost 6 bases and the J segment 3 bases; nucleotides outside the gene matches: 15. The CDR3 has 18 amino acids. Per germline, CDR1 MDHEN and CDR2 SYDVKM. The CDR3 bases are TGTGCCAGCAGCCGAAGGGGACGGACAGGGGCGAATGGAAACACCATATATTTT. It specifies CASSRRGRTGANGNTIYF. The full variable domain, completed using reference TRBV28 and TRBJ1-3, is DVKVTQSSRYLVKRTGEKVFLECVQDMDHENMFWYRQDPGLGLRLIYFSYDVKMKEKGDIPEGYSVSREKKERFSLILESASTNQTSMYLCASSRRGRTGANGNTIYFGEGSWLTVV.

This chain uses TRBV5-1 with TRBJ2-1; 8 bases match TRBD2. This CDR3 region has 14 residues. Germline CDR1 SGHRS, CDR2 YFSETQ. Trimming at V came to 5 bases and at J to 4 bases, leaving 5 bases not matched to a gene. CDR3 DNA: TGCGCCAGCAGGGTAGCGGGATTTTACAATGAGCAGTTCTTC. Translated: CASRVAGFYNEQFF.

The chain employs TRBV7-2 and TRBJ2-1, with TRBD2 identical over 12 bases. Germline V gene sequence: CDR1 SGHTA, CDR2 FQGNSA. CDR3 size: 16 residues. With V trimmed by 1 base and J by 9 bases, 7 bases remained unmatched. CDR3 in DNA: TGTGCCAGCAGCTTAGGACTAGCGGGAGAATGGGGTGAGCAGTTCTTC. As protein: CASSLGLAGEWGEQFF.

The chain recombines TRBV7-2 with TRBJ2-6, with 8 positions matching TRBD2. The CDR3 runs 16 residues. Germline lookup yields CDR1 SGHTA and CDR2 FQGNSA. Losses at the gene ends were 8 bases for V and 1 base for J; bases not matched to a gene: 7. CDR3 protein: CASSRGGESGANVLTF. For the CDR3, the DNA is TGTGCCAGCTCCCGGGGGGGGGAGTCTGGGGCCAACGTCCTGACTTTC.

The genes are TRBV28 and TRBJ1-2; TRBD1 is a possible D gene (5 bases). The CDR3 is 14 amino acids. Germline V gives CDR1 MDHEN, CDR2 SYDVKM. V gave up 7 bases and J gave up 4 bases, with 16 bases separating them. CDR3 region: CASTPGHLGYGYTF. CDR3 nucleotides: TGTGCCAGCACCCCAGGGCACCTCGGCTATGGCTACACCTTC.